The sequence of this TCR beta chain was determined in a study of spatial heterogeneity in lung cancer. CDR1 SQVTM and CDR2 ANQGSEA come from the germline V gene. V was pared by 6 bases and J by 1 base, with 15 bases between. This CDR3 has 14 residues. Time point indicated: blood at routine non-recurrence follow-up after resection. The sequenced material consisted of unsorted whole RNA from tumor, nontumor lung or frozen PBMC. This clonotype showed up many times. TCRdb passed the 5' RACE reads through MiXCR, listing each CDR3 protein once. Found here are some 110,000 distinct CDR3 sequences, more than 10% of them singletons; the top ten hold 16%.

The rearrangement joins TRBV29-1 to TRBJ1-1; possibly TRBD1 for D (5 bases). This receptor was identified in a male donor with early-stage non-small cell lung cancer. Sequencing used PBMCs, obtained at follow-up. CDR3 amino acids: CSVIRLTANTEAFF. CDR3 coding DNA: TGCAGCGTCATACGTTTGACAGCGAACACTGAAGCTTTCTTT.